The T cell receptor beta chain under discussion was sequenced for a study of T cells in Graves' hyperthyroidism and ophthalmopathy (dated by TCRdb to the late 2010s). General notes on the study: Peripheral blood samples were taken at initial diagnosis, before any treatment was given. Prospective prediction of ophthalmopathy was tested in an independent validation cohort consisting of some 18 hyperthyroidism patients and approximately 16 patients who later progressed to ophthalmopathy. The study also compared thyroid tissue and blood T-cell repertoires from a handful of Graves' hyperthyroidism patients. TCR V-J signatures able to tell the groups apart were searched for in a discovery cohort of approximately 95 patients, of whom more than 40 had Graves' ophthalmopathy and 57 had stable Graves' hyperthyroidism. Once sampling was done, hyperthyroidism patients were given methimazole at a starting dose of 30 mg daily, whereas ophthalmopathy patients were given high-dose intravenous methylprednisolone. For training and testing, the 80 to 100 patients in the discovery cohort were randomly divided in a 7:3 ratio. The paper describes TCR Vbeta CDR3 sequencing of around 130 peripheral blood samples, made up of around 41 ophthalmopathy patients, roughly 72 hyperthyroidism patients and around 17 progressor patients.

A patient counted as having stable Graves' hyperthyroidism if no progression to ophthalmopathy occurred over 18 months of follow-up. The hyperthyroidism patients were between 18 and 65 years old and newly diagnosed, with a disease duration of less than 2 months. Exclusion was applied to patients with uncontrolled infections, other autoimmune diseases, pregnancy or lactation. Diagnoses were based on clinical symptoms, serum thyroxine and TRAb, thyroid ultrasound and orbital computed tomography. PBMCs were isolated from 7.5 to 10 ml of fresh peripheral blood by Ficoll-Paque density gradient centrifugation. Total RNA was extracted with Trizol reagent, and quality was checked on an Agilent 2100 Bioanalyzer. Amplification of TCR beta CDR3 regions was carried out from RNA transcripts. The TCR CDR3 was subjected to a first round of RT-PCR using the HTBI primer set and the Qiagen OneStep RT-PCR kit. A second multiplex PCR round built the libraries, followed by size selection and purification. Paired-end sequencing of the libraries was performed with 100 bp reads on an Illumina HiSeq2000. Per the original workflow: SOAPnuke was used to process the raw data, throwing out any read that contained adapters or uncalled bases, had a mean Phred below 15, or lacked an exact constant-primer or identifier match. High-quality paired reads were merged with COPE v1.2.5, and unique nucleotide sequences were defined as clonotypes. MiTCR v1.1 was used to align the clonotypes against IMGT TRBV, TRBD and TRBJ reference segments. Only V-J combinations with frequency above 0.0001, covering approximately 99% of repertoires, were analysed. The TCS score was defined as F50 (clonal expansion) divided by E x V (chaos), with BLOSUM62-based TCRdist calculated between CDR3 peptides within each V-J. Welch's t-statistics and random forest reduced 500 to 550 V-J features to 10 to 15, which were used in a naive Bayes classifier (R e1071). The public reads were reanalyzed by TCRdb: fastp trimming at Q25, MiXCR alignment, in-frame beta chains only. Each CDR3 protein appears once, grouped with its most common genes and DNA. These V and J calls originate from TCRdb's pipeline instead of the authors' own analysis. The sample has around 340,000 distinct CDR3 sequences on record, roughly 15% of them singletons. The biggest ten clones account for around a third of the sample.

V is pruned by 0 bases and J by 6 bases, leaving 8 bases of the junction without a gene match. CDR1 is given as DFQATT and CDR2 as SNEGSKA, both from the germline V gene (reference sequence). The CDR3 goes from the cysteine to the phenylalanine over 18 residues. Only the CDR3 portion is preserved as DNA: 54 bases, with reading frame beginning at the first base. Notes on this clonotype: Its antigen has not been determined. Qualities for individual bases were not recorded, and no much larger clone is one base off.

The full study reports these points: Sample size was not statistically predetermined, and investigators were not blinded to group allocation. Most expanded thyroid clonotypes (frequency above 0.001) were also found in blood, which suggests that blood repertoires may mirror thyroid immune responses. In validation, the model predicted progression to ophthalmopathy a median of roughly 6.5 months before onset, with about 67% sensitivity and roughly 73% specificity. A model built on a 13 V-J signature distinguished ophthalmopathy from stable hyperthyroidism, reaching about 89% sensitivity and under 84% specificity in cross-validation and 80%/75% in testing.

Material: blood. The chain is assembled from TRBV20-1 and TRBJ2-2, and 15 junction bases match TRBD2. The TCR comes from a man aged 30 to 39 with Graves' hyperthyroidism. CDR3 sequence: CSARDAGTSGRIAGELFF. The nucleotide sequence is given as TGCAGTGCTAGAGATGCCGGGACTAGCGGGAGGATTGCCGGGGAGCTGTTTTTT.